This record covers a single TCR beta chain. Antigen: not known. The PCR made use of 60 Vbeta and 13 Jbeta primers. Here immunoSEQ multiplex PCR was the method, and the copy in TCRdb shows in-frame clones only, minus some. Among around 140,000 clones listed, roughly four fifths were seen once. The data were taken from a study of cytomegalovirus exposure and HLA in healthy donors. Findings of the study overall: Cytomegalovirus-associated TCR beta chains were listed, numbering roughly 150.

The CDR3 consists of 16 residues. The J segment lost 5 bases and the V segment lost 0 bases, leaving 8 bases of the junction unmatched. CDR1 is LGHNA and CDR2 is YNFKEQ in the germline V gene. The TCR originated in an older woman in good health and CMV-seronegative. Sequenced: PBMCs. The chain joins TRBV4-2 to TRBJ2-5; 8 positions agree with TRBD2. CDR3 sequence reads: CASSQDGTGGRETQYF. CDR3 DNA sequence: TGTGCCAGCAGCCAAGATGGTACGGGGGGGCGGGAGACCCAGTACTTC.